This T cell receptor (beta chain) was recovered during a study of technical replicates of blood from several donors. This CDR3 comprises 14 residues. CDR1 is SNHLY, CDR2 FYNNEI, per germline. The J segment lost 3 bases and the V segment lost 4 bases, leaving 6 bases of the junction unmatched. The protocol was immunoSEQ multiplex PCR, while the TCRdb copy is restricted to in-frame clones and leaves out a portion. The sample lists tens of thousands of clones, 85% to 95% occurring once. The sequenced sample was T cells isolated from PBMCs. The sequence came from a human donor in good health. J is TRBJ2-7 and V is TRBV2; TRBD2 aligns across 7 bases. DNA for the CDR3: TGTGCCAGCAGTGTCGCGGGAGTCGGCTACGAGCAGTACTTC. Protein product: CASSVAGVGYEQYF.